This T cell receptor (beta chain) was identified in a study of T-cell memory formation after mild COVID-19. Trimming at V came to 2 bases and at J to 4 bases, leaving 5 bases not matched to a gene. CDR1 SNHLY and CDR2 FYNNEI come from the germline V gene. CDR3 length equals 15 residues. A remark on this clonotype: Antigen specificity is unknown.

The TCR alpha and TCR beta cDNA libraries, bearing sample barcodes and UMIs, were generated by 5'RACE using constant-segment primers. TCRdb ran MiXCR on the 5' RACE reads and lists one entry per CDR3 protein. In the table there are approximately 560,000 distinct CDR3 sequences, roughly a sixth of which are singletons. Findings and caveats of the study: Those CD4+ clones that contracted were mainly in CM and EM (CD8+ ones in EMRA). Later expanders leaned CD4+, whereas clones that contracted between day 15 and 85 were balanced CD4/CD8. Pre-infection memory held some responding clones, suggesting pre-existing cross-reactive T cells responded.

The clonotype originates from an adult woman who had mild COVID-19 (a few samples of this study predate the infection). Cell type and time point are not known. This chain uses TRBV2 with TRBJ2-1; 7 nucleotides line up with TRBD2. Sequenced material: PBMCs or a T cell subset sorted from them (not recorded which). CDR3 sequence (DNA): TGTGCCAGCAGTGAATTTGCGGGAGCATACAATGAGCAGTTCTTC. Translating gives CASSEFAGAYNEQFF.